Here is one TCR beta chain with its context. What it binds is not known. The data were obtained in a study of shared clonotypes between healthy human individuals. Findings and limits, study-wide: The small donor group covered limited genetic and exposure diversity. Generally, naive subsets (rather than memory subsets) showed larger estimated richness. The sole specimen, blood, was sampled, and tissue repertoires likely differ.

TCRdb's copy holds only in-frame clones and misses some; the assay was immunoSEQ multiplex PCR. The repertoire holds under 2.5 million clones, with just under 95% as singletons. Free of recent acute infections or vaccinations, the donors were healthy HIV-negative adults. Germline CDR1 is SGHNT and CDR2 is YYREEE (reference sequence). This CDR3 region has 15 residues. Trimming pared 4 bases from V and 4 bases from J, leaving 17 bases between. The source is a man younger than 35 in good health. Some clones in this sample may be carry-over from other donors' samples. This chain uses TRBV5-4 with TRBJ2-5; TRBD2 is a possible D gene (6 bases). Sequencing was performed on naive CD4+ T cells from PBMCs. Regarding subset: CD45RA+ positively selected. The CDR3 DNA sequence: TGTGCCAGCAGCCCAACCCTGGGGGGTCTAGAGACCCAGTACTTC. Translated: CASSPTLGGLETQYF.